Included here is one T cell receptor beta chain sequence, with context. This entry is derived from a study of cytomegalovirus exposure and HLA in healthy donors. Generated by immunoSEQ multiplex PCR, the TCRdb table keeps only in-frame clones and is missing some. This sample has approximately 60,000 clones, with about nine tenths found just once. This TCR was recovered from a man between 18 and 29 years old in good health and CMV-seronegative. Input material: PBMCs.

CDR3 in amino acids: CSVHSGGVGQPQHF. CDR3 bases: TGCAGCGTTCACTCAGGGGGCGTTGGTCAGCCCCAGCATTTT. The chain combines TRBV29-1 with TRBJ1-5, with 8 bases identical to TRBD1. The CDR3 extends over 14 amino acids. V lost 5 bases and J lost 6; bases outside the gene matches: 9. Germline CDR1 SQVTM, CDR2 ANQGSEA.